This TCR beta chain was recorded in a study of Ad26.COV2.S vaccination and SARS-CoV-2 variants. Study-wide background: The authors gave Ad26.COV2.S intramuscularly, either once or twice 56 days apart. Notes on the study in general: Measurement of non-spike TCR breadth gave similar results in vaccine and placebo recipients. Placebo recipients showed lower spike-specific TCR breadth than vaccinees.

Treatment: some 20 received Ad26.COV2.S at low or high dose, single or two shots; about 5 received placebo; per-sample allocation not given. Specimens were obtained on day 63 following the first vaccine or placebo injection. Vaccine was an Ad26 vector expressing Wuhan-strain SARS-CoV-2 spike. The CDR3 covers 15 residues. Germline CDR1 SGHRS, CDR2 YFSETQ. The V end was cut by 1 base, the J end by 6 bases, with 15 bases between. Sequencing used immunoSEQ multiplex PCR; TCRdb keeps in-frame clones, though not all of them. The repertoire consists of more than 300,000 clones, with 88% occurring once and the leading ten covering 6.4%. Details on this clone: The antigen is not known.

The chain couples TRBV5-1 to TRBJ2-3; D is possibly TRBD2 (5 bases). This TCR came from a person aged 18-65 years who received the Ad26.COV2.S COVID-19 vaccine or a placebo. Sample: peripheral blood, taken in a trial of Ad26.COV2.S vaccine versus placebo. CDR3 sequence reads: CASSLSDWSGDTQYF. CDR3 in DNA: TGCGCCAGCAGCTTGTCGGACTGGAGCGGTGATACGCAGTATTTT.